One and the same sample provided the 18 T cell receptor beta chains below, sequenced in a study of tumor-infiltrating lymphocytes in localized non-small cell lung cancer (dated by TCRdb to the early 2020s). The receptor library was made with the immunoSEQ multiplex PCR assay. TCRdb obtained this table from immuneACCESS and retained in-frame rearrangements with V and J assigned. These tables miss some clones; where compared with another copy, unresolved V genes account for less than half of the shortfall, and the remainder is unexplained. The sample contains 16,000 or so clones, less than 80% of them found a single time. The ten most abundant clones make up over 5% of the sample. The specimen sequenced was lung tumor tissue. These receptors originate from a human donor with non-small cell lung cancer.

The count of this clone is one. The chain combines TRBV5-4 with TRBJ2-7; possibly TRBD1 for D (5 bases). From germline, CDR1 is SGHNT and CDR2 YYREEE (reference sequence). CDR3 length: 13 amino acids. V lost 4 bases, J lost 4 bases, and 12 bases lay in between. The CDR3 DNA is TGTGCCAGCAGCAAGGACATAGTATACGAGCAGTACTTC. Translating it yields CASSKDIVYEQYF.

Here the CDR3 reads CASSFQGVSNQPQHF. CDR3 sequence (DNA): TGTGCCAGCAGTTTTCAGGGGGTGAGCAATCAGCCCCAGCATTTT. The rearrangement links TRBV27 to TRBJ1-5; 7 positions match TRBD1. Unmatched junction bases numbered 3, after V lost 3 bases and J lost 1 base. CDR1 is MNHEY, CDR2 SMNVEV, per germline (reference sequence). The CDR3 consists of 15 residues.

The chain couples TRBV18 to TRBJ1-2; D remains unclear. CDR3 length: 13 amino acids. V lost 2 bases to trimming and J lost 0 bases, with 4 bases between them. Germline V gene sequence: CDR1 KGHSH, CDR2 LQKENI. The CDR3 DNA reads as TGTGCCAGCTCACCATTGGCTAACTATGGCTACACCTTC. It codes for CASSPLANYGYTF.

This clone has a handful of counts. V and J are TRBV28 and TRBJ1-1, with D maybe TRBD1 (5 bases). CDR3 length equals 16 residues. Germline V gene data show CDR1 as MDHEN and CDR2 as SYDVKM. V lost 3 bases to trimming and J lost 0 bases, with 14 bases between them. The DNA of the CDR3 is TGTGCCAGCAGTTTGTGGGGCCCGAATTTGAACACTGAAGCTTTCTTT. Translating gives CASSLWGPNLNTEAFF.

The CDR3 bases are TGTGCCAGCAGCCGGATGCTGGGAAACTCTGAAGCTTTCTTT. This sequence encodes CASSRMLGNSEAFF. The chain links TRBV6-5 to TRBJ1-1; D not certain. Trimming removed 6 bases at V and 6 bases at J, with 17 bases between. The length of the CDR3 is 14 residues. CDR1 and CDR2 from the germline V gene are MNHEY and SVGAGI.

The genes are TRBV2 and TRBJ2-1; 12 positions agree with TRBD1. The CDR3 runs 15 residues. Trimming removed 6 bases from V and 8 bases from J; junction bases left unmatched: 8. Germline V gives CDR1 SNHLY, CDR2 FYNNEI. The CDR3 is CASREGTGGNDEQFF. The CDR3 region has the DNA TGTGCCAGCAGGGAGGGGACAGGGGGCAACGATGAGCAGTTCTTC.

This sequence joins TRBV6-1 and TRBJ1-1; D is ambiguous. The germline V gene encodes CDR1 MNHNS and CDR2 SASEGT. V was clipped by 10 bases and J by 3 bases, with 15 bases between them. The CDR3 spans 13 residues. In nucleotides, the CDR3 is TGTGCCACCGCGACGGTGGGTGACACTGAAGCTTTCTTT. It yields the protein CATATVGDTEAFF.

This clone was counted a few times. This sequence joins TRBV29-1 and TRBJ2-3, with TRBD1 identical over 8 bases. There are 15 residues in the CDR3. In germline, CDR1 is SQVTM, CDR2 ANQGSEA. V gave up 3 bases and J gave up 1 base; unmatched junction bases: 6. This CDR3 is CSVEVQGGRTDTQYF. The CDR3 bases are TGCAGCGTTGAGGTACAGGGGGGCCGCACAGATACGCAGTATTTT.

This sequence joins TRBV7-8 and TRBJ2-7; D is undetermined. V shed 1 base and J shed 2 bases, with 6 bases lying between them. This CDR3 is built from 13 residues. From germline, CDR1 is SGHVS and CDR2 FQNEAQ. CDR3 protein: CASSLVPPYEQYF. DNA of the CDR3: TGTGCCAGCAGCTTAGTACCCCCCTACGAGCAGTACTTC.

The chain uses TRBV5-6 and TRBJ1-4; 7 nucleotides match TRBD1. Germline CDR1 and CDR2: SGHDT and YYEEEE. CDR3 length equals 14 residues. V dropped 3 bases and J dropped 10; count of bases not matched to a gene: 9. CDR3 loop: CASSSWGGGGKLFF. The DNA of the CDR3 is TGTGCCAGCAGCTCGTGGGGAGGGGGCGGAAAACTGTTTTTT. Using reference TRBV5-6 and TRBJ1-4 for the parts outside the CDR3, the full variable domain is DAGVTQSPTHLIKTRGQQVTLRCSPKSGHDTVSWYQQALGQGPQFIFQYYEEEERQRGNFPDRFSGHQFPNYSSELNVNALLLGDSALYLCASSSWGGGGKLFFGSGTQLSVL.

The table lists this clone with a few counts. The CDR3 DNA reads as TGTGCCATCAGTGAGTCTAGCGGGGTACCCCTTAATACGCAGTATTTT. The encoded protein is CAISESSGVPLNTQYF. V and J are TRBV10-3 and TRBJ2-3; TRBD2 matches 8 bases. This CDR3 is 16 amino acids long. J gave up 7 bases and V 0 bases, and 9 bases lay outside the gene matches. The germline CDR1 and CDR2 sequences are ENHRY and SYGVKD.

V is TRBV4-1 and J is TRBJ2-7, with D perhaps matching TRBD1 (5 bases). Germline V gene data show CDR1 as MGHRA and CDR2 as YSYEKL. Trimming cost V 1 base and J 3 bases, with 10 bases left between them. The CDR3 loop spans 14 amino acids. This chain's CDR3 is CASSQGTNGYEQYF. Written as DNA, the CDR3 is TGCGCCAGCAGCCAAGGGACAAATGGCTACGAGCAGTACTTC.

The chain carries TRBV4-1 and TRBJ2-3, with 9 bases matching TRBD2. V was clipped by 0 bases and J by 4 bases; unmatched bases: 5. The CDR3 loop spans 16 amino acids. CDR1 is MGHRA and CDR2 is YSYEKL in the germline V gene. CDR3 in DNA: TGCGCCAGCAGCCAAGACGGCGGGAGGGCCCCAGATACGCAGTATTTT. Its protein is CASSQDGGRAPDTQYF.

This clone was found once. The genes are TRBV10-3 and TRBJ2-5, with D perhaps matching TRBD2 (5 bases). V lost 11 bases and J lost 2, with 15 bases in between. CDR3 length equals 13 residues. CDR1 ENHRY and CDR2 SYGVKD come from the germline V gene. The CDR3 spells CAAAGGVQETQYF. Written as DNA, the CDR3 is TGTGCCGCGGCGGGCGGAGTACAAGAGACCCAGTACTTC.

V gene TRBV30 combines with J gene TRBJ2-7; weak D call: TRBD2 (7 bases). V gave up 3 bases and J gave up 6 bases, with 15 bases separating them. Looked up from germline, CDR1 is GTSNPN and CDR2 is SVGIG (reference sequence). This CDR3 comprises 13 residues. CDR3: CAWSVGGAGEQYF. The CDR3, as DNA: TGTGCCTGGAGCGTAGGGGGGGCTGGCGAGCAGTACTTC.

This chain's CDR3 is CASSPDGGVDKNIQYF. The CDR3 DNA reads as TGCGCCAGCAGCCCGGACGGGGGGGTGGACAAAAACATTCAGTACTTC. The chain joins TRBV5-1 to TRBJ2-4; 8 bases are a match to TRBD2. The ends lost 4 bases at V and 3 bases at J; junction bases unmatched: 9. The CDR3 totals 16 residues. Germline V gene lookup returns CDR1 SGHRS and CDR2 YFSETQ.

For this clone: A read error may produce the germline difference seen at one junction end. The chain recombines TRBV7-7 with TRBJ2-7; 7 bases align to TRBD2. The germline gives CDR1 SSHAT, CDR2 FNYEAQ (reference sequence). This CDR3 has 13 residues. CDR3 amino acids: CASSLSAGDQQYF. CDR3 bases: TGTGCTAGCAGCTTATCGGCGGGAGATCAGCAGTACTTC.

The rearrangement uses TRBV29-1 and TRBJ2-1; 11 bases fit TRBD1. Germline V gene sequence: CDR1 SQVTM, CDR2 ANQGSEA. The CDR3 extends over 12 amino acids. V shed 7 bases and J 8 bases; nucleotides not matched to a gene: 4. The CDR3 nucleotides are TGCAGCGCTGGACAGGGGGCACATGAGCAGTTCTTC. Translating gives CSAGQGAHEQFF.